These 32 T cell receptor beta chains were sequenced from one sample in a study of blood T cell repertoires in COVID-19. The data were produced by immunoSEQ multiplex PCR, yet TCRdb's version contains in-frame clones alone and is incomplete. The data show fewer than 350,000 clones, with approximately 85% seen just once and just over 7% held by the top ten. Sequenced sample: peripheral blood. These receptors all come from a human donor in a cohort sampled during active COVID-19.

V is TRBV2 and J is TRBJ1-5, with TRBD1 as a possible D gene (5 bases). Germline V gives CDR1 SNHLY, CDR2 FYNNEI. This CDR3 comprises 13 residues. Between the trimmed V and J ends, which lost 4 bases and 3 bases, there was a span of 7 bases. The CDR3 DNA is TGTGCCAGCAGTGGACAGCCCAATCAGCCCCAGCATTTT. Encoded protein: CASSGQPNQPQHF.

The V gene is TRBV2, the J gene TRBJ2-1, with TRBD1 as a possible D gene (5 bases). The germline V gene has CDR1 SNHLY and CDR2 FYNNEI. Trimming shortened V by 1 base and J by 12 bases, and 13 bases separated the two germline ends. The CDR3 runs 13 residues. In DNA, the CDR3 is TGTGCCAGCAGTGAAGAGGGGTACCAGGGGCAGTTCTTC. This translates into CASSEEGYQGQFF.

In DNA, the CDR3 is TGTGCCAGCAGTTCCCTGGGAGGGCCGCAGCCCCAGCATTTT. It translates to CASSSLGGPQPQHF. The chain carries TRBV27 and TRBJ1-5, with unresolved D. The CDR3 runs to 14 residues. Germline assignment: CDR1 MNHEY and CDR2 SMNVEV (reference sequence). V was trimmed by 4 bases and J by 7 bases, leaving 14 bases between them.

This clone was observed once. CDR3 region: CASSHRQGAKQRGYTF. The CDR3 DNA sequence: TGTGCCAGCAGCCACCGACAGGGGGCGAAGCAACGTGGCTACACCTTC. The chain employs TRBV7-8 and TRBJ1-2; 10 bases fit TRBD1. Germline assignment: CDR1 SGHVS and CDR2 FQNEAQ. V was clipped by 5 bases and J by 7 bases; unmatched bases: 13. CDR3 length equals 16 residues.

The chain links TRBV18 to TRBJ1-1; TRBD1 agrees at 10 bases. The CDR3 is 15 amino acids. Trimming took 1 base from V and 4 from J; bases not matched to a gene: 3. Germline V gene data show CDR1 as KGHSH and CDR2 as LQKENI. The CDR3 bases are TGTGCCAGCTCACCACAGGGACAGGGGCTCACTGAAGCTTTCTTT. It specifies CASSPQGQGLTEAFF.

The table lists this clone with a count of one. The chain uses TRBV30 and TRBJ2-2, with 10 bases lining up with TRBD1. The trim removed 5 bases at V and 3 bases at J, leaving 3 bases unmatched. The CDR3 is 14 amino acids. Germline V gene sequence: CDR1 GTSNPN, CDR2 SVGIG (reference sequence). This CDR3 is CAWDRGLDTGELFF. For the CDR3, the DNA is TGTGCCTGGGACAGGGGGCTGGACACCGGGGAGCTGTTTTTT. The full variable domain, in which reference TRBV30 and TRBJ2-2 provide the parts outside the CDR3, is SQTIHQWPATLVQPVGSPLSLECTVEGTSNPNLYWYRQAAGRGLQLLFYSVGIGQISSEVPQNLSASRPQDRQFILSSKKLLLSDSGFYLCAWDRGLDTGELFFGEGSRLTVL.

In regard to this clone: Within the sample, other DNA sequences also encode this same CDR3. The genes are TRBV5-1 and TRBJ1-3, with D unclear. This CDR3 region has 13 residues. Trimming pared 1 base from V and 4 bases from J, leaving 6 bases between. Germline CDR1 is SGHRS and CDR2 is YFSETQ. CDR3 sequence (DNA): TGCGCCAGCAGCTTGACGGGGGGAAACACCATATATTTT. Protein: CASSLTGGNTIYF.

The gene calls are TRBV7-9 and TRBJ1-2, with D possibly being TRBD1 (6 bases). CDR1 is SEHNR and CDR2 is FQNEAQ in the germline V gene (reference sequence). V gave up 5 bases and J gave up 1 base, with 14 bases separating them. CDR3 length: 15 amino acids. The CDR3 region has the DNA TGTGCCAGCAGCCCCGGGGGGGCTATTAACTATGGCTACACCTTC. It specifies CASSPGGAINYGYTF.

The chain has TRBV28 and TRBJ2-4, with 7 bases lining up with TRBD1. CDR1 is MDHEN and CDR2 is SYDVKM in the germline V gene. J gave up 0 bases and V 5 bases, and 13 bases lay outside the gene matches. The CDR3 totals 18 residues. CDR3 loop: CASSPTTPTGIAKNIQYF. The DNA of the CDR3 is TGTGCCAGCAGTCCGACCACCCCGACAGGGATAGCCAAAAACATTCAGTACTTC.

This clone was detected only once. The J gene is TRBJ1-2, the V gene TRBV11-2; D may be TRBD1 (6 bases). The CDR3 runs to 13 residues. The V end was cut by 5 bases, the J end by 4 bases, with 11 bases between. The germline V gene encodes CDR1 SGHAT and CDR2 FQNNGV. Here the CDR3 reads CASSVRTAYGYTF. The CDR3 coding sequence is TGTGCCAGCAGCGTAAGGACAGCCTATGGCTACACCTTC.

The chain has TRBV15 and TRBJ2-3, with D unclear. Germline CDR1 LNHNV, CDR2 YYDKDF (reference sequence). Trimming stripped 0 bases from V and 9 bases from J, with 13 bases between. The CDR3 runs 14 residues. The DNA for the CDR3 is TGTGCCACCAGCAGAGATCTGGGCTCCCGGACGCAGTATTTT. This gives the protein CATSRDLGSRTQYF. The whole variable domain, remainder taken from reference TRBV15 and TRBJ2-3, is DAMVIQNPRYQVTQFGKPVTLSCSQTLNHNVMYWYQQKSSQAPKLLFHYYDKDFNNEADTPDNFQSRRPNTSFCFLDIRSPGLGDTAMYLCATSRDLGSRTQYFGPGTRLTVL.

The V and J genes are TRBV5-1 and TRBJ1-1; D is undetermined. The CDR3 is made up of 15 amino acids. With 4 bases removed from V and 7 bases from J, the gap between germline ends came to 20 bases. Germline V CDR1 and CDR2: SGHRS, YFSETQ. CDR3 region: CASSQNPEGVGEAFF. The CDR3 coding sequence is TGCGCCAGCAGCCAGAATCCGGAGGGAGTGGGTGAAGCTTTCTTT. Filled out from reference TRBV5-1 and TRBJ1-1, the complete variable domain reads KAGVTQTPRYLIKTRGQQVTLSCSPISGHRSVSWYQQTPGQGLQFLFEYFSETQRNKGNFPGRFSGRQFSNSRSEMNVSTLELGDSALYLCASSQNPEGVGEAFFGQGTRLTVV.

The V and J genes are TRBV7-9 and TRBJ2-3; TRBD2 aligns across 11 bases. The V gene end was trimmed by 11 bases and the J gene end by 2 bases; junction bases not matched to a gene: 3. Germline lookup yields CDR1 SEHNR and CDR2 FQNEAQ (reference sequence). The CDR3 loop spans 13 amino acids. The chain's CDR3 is CAGSGGATDTQYF. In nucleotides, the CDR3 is TGTGCCGGTAGCGGGGGGGCCACAGATACGCAGTATTTT. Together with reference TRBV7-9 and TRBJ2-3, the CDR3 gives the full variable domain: DTGVSQNPRHKITKRGQNVTFRCDPISEHNRLYWYRQTLGQGPEFLTYFQNEAQLEKSRLLSDRFSAERPKGSFSTLEIQRTEQGDSAMYLCAGSGGATDTQYFGPGTRLTVL.

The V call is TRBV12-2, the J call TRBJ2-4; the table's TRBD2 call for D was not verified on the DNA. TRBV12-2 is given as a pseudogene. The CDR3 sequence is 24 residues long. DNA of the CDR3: TGTGCAAGTCGCTTAGGTCCCCGGTGGCTAGCGGGGGGCGGGGTTATGGGAGCCAAAAACATTCAGTACTTC. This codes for CASRLGPRWLAGGGVMGAKNIQYF.

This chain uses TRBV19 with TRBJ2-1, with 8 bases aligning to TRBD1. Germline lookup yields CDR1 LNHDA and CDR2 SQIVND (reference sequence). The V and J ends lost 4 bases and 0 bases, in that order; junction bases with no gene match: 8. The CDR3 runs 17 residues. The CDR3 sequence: CASSTMGTGGSYNEQFF. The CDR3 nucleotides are TGTGCCAGTAGTACTATGGGTACAGGGGGCTCCTACAATGAGCAGTTCTTC.

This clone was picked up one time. CDR3 amino acids: CASNQRNTGELFF. For the CDR3, the DNA is TGTGCCAGCAACCAGCGGAACACCGGGGAGCTGTTTTTT. This chain connects TRBV6-5 to TRBJ2-2; D is unclear. Trimming took off 7 bases at V and 1 base at J, with 7 bases between the two ends. Germline V CDR1 and CDR2: MNHEY, SVGAGI. CDR3 size: 13 residues.

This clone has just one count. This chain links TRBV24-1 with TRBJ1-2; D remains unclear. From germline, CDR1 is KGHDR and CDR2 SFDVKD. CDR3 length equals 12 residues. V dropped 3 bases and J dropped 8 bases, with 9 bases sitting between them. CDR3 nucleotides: TGTGCCACCAGTGATGACTTGAAGGGCTACACCTTC. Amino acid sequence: CATSDDLKGYTF.

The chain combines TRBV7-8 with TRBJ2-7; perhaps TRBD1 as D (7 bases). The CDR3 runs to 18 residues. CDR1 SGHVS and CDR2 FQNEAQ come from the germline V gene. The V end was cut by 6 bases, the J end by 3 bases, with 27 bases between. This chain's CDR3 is CASSLRQLRRQGGYEQYF. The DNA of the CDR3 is TGTGCCAGCAGTTTAAGGCAACTCAGGAGGCAGGGGGGCTACGAGCAGTACTTC.

The chain's CDR3 is CASSLGGVGYEQYF. In DNA, the CDR3 is TGTGCCAGCAGCTTGGGCGGAGTAGGCTACGAGCAGTACTTC. The chain uses TRBV5-6 and TRBJ2-7; D remains ambiguous. Germline-derived CDR1 and CDR2 are SGHDT and YYEEEE. Trimming removed 0 bases at V and 3 bases at J, with 10 bases between. This CDR3 has 14 amino acids.

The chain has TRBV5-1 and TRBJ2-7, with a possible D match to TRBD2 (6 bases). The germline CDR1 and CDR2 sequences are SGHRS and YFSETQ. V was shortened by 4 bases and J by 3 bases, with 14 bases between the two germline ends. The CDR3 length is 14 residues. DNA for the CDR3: TGCGCCAGCAGCCCTTCTCGGGGGAACTACGAGCAGTACTTC. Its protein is CASSPSRGNYEQYF.

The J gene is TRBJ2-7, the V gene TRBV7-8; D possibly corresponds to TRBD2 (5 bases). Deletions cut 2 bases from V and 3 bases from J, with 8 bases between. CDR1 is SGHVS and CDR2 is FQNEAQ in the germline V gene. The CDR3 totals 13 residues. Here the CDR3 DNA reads TGTGCCAGCAGCTTAAACGAGGGCTACGAGCAGTACTTC. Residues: CASSLNEGYEQYF.

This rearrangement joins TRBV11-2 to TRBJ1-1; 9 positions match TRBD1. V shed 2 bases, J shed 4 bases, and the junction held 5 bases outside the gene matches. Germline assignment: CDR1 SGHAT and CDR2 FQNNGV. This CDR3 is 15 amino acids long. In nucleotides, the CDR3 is TGTGCCAGCAGCTTACCGGGACAGGGTGTCACTGAAGCTTTCTTT. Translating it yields CASSLPGQGVTEAFF.

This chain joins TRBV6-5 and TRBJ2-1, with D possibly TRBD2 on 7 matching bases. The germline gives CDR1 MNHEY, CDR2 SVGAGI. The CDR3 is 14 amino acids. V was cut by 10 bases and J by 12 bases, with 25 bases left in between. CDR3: CATKVGSPRGGQFF. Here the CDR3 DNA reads TGTGCCACCAAGGTGGGATCCCCGAGGGGGGGGCAGTTCTTC.

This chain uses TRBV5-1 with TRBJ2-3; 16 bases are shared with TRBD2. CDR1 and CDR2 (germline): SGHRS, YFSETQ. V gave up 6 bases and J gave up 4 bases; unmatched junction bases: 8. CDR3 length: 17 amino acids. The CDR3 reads CASNVGTSGGVPDTQYF. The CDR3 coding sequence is TGCGCCAGCAATGTAGGGACTAGCGGGGGGGTCCCAGATACGCAGTATTTT.

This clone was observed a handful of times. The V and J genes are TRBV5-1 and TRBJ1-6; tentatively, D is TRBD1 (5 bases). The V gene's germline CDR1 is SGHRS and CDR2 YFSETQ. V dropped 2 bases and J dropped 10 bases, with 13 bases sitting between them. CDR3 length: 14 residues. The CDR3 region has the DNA TGCGCCAGCAGCTTACAGGCTCTTGGGTCACCCCTCCACTTT. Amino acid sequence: CASSLQALGSPLHF.

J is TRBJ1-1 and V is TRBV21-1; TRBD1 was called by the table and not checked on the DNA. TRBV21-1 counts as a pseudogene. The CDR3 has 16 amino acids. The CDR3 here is CASSKNAGFGNTEAFF. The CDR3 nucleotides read TGTGCCAGCAGCAAGAACGCAGGGTTTGGGAACACTGAAGCTTTCTTT.

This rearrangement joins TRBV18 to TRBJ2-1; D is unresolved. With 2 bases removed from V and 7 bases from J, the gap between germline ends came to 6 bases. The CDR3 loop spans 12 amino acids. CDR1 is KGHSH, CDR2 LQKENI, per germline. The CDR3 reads CASSPITNEQFF. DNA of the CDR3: TGTGCCAGCTCACCAATAACAAATGAGCAGTTCTTC.

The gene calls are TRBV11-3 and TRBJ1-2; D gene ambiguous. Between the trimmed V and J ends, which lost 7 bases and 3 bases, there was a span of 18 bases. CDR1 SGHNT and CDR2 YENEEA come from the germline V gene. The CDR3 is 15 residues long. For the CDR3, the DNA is TGTGCCAGCACCCCGATCGGTGTGGGAGACTATGGCTACACCTTC. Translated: CASTPIGVGDYGYTF.

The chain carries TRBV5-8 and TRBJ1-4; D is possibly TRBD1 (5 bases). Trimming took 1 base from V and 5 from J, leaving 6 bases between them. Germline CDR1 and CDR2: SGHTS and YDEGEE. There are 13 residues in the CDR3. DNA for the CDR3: TGTGCCAGCAGCTTGTACAGGAATGAAAAACTGTTTTTT. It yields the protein CASSLYRNEKLFF.

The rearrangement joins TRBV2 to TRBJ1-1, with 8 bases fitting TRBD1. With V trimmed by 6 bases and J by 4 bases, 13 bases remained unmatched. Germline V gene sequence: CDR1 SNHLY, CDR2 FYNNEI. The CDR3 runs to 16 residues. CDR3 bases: TGTGCCAGCAGGTTCGGACAGGGAGGGGGCAGCACTGAAGCTTTCTTT. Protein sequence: CASRFGQGGGSTEAFF.

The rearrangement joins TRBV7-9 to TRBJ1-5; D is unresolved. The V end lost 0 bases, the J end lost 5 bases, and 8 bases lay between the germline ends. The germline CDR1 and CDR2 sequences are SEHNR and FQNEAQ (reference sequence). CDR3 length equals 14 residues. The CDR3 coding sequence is TGTGCCAGCAGCTTAGCGCTGCAGGATCAGCCCCAGCATTTT. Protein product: CASSLALQDQPQHF.

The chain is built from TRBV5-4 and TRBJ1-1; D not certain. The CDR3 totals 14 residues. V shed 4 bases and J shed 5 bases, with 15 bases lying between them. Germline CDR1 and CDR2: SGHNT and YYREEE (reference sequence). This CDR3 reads CASSVSSAYTEAFF. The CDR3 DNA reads TGTGCCAGCAGCGTATCCTCAGCGTATACTGAAGCTTTCTTT.